This T cell receptor (beta chain) comes out of a study of tumor-infiltrating lymphocytes in primary liver carcinoma. TCR beta cDNA was made from 500 ng total RNA with a constant-region primer. Employing slightly modified ARM-PCR, three nested multiplex PCR rounds were run, and these gave rise to the TCR beta libraries. TRBV1-TRBV30 forward and Cbeta reverse primers drove the first two approximately 11-cycle rounds. TCRdb fed the multiplex PCR reads into MiXCR, producing one record per CDR3 protein. The table has approximately 210,000 distinct CDR3 sequences, about two thirds seen once. Unsorted whole blood supplied the blood RNA, and germline DNA was isolated too. The length of the CDR3 is 14 residues. V trimming: 6 bases; J trimming: 16 bases; junction bases outside the gene matches: 16. Germline V lookup: CDR1 ENHRY, CDR2 SYGVKD.

This sequence was found in an older woman with primary liver carcinoma and hepatitis B virus infection. J is TRBJ2-2 and V is TRBV10-3; 8 nucleotides agree with TRBD1. The sequenced sample consisted of peripheral blood. CDR3 residues: CAIRDRDDTGESFF. CDR3 bases: TGTGCCATCAGGGACAGGGACGACACCGGGGAGTCGTTTTTT.